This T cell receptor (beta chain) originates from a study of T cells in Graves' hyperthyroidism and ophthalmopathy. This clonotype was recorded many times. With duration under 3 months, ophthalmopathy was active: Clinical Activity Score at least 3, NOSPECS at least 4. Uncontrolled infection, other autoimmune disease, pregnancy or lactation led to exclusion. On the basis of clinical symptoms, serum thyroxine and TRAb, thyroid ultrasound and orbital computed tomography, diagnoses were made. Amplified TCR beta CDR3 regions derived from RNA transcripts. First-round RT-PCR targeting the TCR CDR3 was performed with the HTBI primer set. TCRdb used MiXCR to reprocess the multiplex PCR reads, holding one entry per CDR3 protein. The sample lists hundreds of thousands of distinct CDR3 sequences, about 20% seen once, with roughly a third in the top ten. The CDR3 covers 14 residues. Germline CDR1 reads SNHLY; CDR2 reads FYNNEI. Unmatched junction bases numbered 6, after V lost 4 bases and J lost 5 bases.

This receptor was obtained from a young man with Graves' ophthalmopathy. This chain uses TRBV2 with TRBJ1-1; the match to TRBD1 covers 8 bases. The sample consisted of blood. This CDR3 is CASSGRQGSTEAFF. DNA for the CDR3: TGTGCCAGCAGTGGGCGACAGGGGAGTACTGAAGCTTTCTTT.